These T cell receptor beta chains were read from a single sample in a study of blood T cells in healthy people across ages. One entry per CDR3 protein results from TCRdb running MiXCR on the 5' RACE reads. Among about 1.5 million distinct CDR3 sequences listed, approximately 42% were seen once. Sequencing was performed on blood. Source of these receptors: a woman aged 18-30 years in good health. The CDR3 runs from the conserved cysteine through the conserved F or W. Each record gives: CDR3 length, clone size, D gene, J gene, V gene, CDR3 DNA, CDR3 protein. D genes are given only for firm matches. Size is omitted from some rows. Given values are once, few, many or a class for expanded clones.

16 | NA | TRBD2 | TRBJ2-7 | TRBV20-1 | TGCAGTGCTCCCCGCCTAGCGGGAGGCCCAACCTACGAGCAGTACTTC | CSAPRLAGGPTYEQYF
13 | few | NA | TRBJ2-7 | TRBV28 | TGTGCCAGCAGCTCCGGGACGCACTACGAGCAGTACTTC | CASSSGTHYEQYF
14 | few | TRBD1 | TRBJ2-7 | TRBV2 | TGTGCCAGCAAGCCAACAGGGGGACCCTACGAGCAGTACTTC | CASKPTGGPYEQYF
15 | NA | NA | TRBJ2-7 | TRBV20-1 | TGCAGTGCTACCAAAGAACTGACCCACTCCTACGAGCAGTACTTC | CSATKELTHSYEQYF
14 | NA | NA | TRBJ1-2 | TRBV20-1 | TGCAGTGCTTTAGCAGGGAGGGGTAACTATGGCTACACCTTC | CSALAGRGNYGYTF
14 | NA | TRBD1 | TRBJ1-2 | TRBV4-1 | TGCGCCAGCAGATTGGACAGGGTTACCTATGGCTACACCTTC | CASRLDRVTYGYTF
13 | NA | NA | TRBJ2-7 | TRBV3-1 | TGTACCAGCAGCCTGTCACAAGGTCGCGAGCAGTACTTC | CTSSLSQGREQYF
13 | few | NA | TRBJ2-3 | TRBV15 | TGTGCCACCAGCAGGACTAGCACAGATACGCAGTATTTT | CATSRTSTDTQYF
14 | once | NA | TRBJ2-1 | TRBV11-3 | TGTGCCAGCAGCCTCGGAGGGAAGTACAATGAGCAGTTCTTC | CASSLGGKYNEQFF
15 | few | NA | TRBJ2-4 | TRBV25-1 | TGTGCCAGCAGTGAATTTCGCGGGACCTTAAACATTCAGTACTTC | CASSEFRGTLNIQYF
17 | NA | NA | TRBJ2-5 | TRBV14 | TGTGCCAGCAGCCAAGTGGTGGGATGGAGGTACCAAGAGACCCAGTACTTC | CASSQVVGWRYQETQYF
18 | NA | TRBD2 | TRBJ2-1 | TRBV20-1 | TGCAGTGTTAGCTCCGGGACTAGCGGCCAGGGGGGCTACAATGAGCAGTTCTTC | CSVSSGTSGQGGYNEQFF
15 | NA | NA | TRBJ2-1 | TRBV7-2 | TGTGCCAGCAGCTCCGCAGGCGGGCACTACAATGAGCAGTTCTTC | CASSSAGGHYNEQFF
16 | NA | NA | TRBJ2-5 | TRBV7-3 | TGTGCCGGCAGCACTTCCTCGGGCCTCTCTGGGGAGACCCAGTACTTC | CAGSTSSGLSGETQYF
15 | few | TRBD2 | TRBJ2-7 | TRBV3-1 | TGTGCCAGCAGCCAAGTTAGCGGGATCCCTCAAGAGCAGTACTTC | CASSQVSGIPQEQYF
14 | NA | NA | TRBJ2-4 | TRBV6-1 | TGTGCCAGCAGTGAGCCCCAAGCCAAAAACATTCAGTACTTC | CASSEPQAKNIQYF
16 | NA | TRBD1 | TRBJ1-2 | TRBV7-9 | TGTGCCAGCACCTTGTCGGGGACAGTCGCTAACTATGGCTACACCTTC | CASTLSGTVANYGYTF
16 | NA | NA | TRBJ1-6 | TRBV7-8 | TGTGCCAGCAGCTTACGCCCTCCGGACTCGAATTCACCCCTCCACTTT | CASSLRPPDSNSPLHF
18 | NA | TRBD1 | TRBJ2-3 | TRBV13 | TGTGCCAGCAGCACTCGGGACAGCCCAGAGTATCGGCACAGATACGCGTATTTT | CASSTRDSPEYRHRYAYF
14 | NA | TRBD1 | TRBJ1-1 | TRBV29-1 | TGCAGCGGGACAGGGGGGAGGTCGACCACTGAAGCTTTCTTT | CSGTGGRSTTEAFF
16 | NA | TRBD1 | TRBJ2-1 | TRBV14 | TGTGCCAGCAGTTTTGGGGGACAGGGAGCCTACAATGAGCAGTTCTTC | CASSFGGQGAYNEQFF
16 | few | TRBD1 | TRBJ2-7 | TRBV10-3 | TGTGCCATCAGTGAGTTCGGGACAGACCCTGCCAGCGAGCAGTACTTC | CAISEFGTDPASEQYF
15 | NA | TRBD2 | TRBJ2-1 | TRBV5-6 | TGTGCCAGCAGCACCACTCCGGGACTAGCAGCTGAGCAGTTCTTC | CASSTTPGLAAEQFF